The 19 T cell receptor beta chains presented below share a single source sample, sequenced in a study of control samples from healthy donors and cancer patients (dated by TCRdb to between 2020 and 2021). Receptor amplification or capture employed the immunoSEQ multiplex PCR assay. TCRdb provides this immuneACCESS table in a form limited to in-frame rearrangements. Some clones are lacking; in checked studies, under half of them reflect an unresolved V gene, and why the rest are absent is not known. This sample comprises more than 95,000 clones, under 90% of them detected only once. Less than 15% of the sample lies in the top ten. Input material: blood. All receptors come from a woman aged 45 to 65 in good health.

This chain links TRBV11-2 with TRBJ1-2, with D perhaps matching TRBD1 (6 bases). The CDR3 consists of 12 residues. The V end lost 5 bases, the J end lost 8 bases, and 12 bases lay between the germline ends. Per germline, CDR1 SGHAT and CDR2 FQNNGV. CDR3 residues: CASSQQGWGYTF. The CDR3 DNA reads as TGTGCCAGCAGCCAACAGGGCTGGGGCTACACCTTC.

The J gene is TRBJ2-7, the V gene TRBV12-5; D ambiguous. The germline V and J ends were trimmed by 1 base and 6 bases, with 10 bases remaining between them. The CDR3 totals 13 residues. Germline loops: CDR1 LGHNT, CDR2 FRNRAP. The CDR3, as DNA: TGTGCTAGTGGTTTGGGTCTGAGTCCCGAGCAGTACTTC. Encoded protein: CASGLGLSPEQYF.

This chain links TRBV7-8 with TRBJ1-2, with 10 bases fitting TRBD1. This CDR3 contains 15 residues. Germline lookup yields CDR1 SGHVS and CDR2 FQNEAQ. After removal of 5 bases from V and 7 bases from J, the junction contained 10 bases not matched to a gene. Written as DNA, the CDR3 is TGTGCCAGCAGCATACGACAGGGGGCGGATGGTGGCTACACCTTC. It specifies CASSIRQGADGGYTF.

This chain links TRBV19 with TRBJ1-3; 7 positions match TRBD1. Germline-derived CDR1 and CDR2 are LNHDA and SQIVND (reference sequence). The CDR3 has 17 amino acids. With V trimmed by 5 bases and J by 0 bases, 10 bases remained unmatched. In DNA form, the CDR3 reads TGTGCCAGTAGTCCTAGGACAGGTACCATCTCTGGAAACACCATATATTTT. Translating gives CASSPRTGTISGNTIYF.

The chain recombines TRBV21-1 with TRBJ1-1. TRBV21-1 is described as a pseudogene. The CDR3 extends over 17 amino acids. The CDR3 here is CASSKPGRRKTHTEAFF. The DNA for the CDR3 is TGTGCCAGCAGCAAACCGGGACGGAGAAAAACTCACACTGAAGCTTTCTTT.

There are a few counts of this clone. J is TRBJ2-2 and V is TRBV6-5; a weak D match, TRBD2 (6 bases). This CDR3 has 13 residues. The V end was cut by 10 bases, the J end by 4 bases, with 13 bases between. The germline CDR1 and CDR2 sequences are MNHEY and SVGAGI. The CDR3 DNA is TGTGCCACCAAGTGGCGGGGCACCGGGGAGCTGTTTTTT. Translation gives CATKWRGTGELFF.

This clone was seen only a few times. This chain links TRBV6-5 with TRBJ1-2, with 7 bases lining up with TRBD1. Germline V gene lookup returns CDR1 MNHEY and CDR2 SVGAGI. The CDR3 runs 12 residues. J gave up 5 bases and V 5 bases, and 2 bases lay outside the gene matches. The DNA of the CDR3 is TGTGCCAGCAGTCGACAGGGTTATGGCTACACCTTC. Its protein product is CASSRQGYGYTF.

The genes are TRBV5-1 and TRBJ2-2, with D possibly matching TRBD1 (5 bases). Looked up from germline, CDR1 is SGHRS and CDR2 is YFSETQ. V was clipped by 1 base and J by 1 base, with 8 bases between them. The CDR3 has 15 amino acids. CDR3 nucleotide sequence: TGCGCCAGCAGCTTGTTGGGGCAGAACACCGGGGAGCTGTTTTTT. This encodes CASSLLGQNTGELFF.

The gene calls are TRBV5-5 and TRBJ1-1, with a possible D match to TRBD1 (5 bases). Germline V gives CDR1 SGHKS, CDR2 YYEKEE (reference sequence). This CDR3 has 15 amino acids. The V end lost 4 bases, the J end lost 1 base, and 14 bases lay between the germline ends. The CDR3 nucleotides read TGTGCCAGCAGCGACGGTAGTAGGGGGAACACTGAAGCTTTCTTT. Its protein is CASSDGSRGNTEAFF.

V gene TRBV6-5 combines with J gene TRBJ1-4, with unresolved D. V was cut by 8 bases and J by 7 bases, with 14 bases left in between. The CDR3 extends over 13 amino acids. Germline V CDR1 and CDR2: MNHEY, SVGAGI. The CDR3, as DNA: TGTGCCAGCCAAGAAGTGTGGGCTGAAAAACTGTTTTTT. This codes for CASQEVWAEKLFF.

The table lists this clone with a count of one. The chain couples TRBV5-5 to TRBJ1-1; the D is unclear. Germline-derived CDR1 and CDR2 are SGHKS and YYEKEE (reference sequence). CDR3 length: 18 amino acids. The V end lost 1 base, the J end lost 0 bases, and 19 bases lay between the germline ends. CDR3 protein: CASSLLGRDRVVNTEAFF. The CDR3 DNA sequence: TGTGCCAGCAGCTTGTTAGGACGAGATAGGGTGGTGAACACTGAAGCTTTCTTT.

This sequence joins TRBV28 and TRBJ1-2; D may be TRBD1 (5 bases). The CDR3 has 15 amino acids. V was trimmed by 6 bases and J by 2 bases, leaving 16 bases between them. Germline loops: CDR1 MDHEN, CDR2 SYDVKM. DNA of the CDR3: TGTGCCAGCAGGCGACAGAATCTGGAGAACTATGGCTACACCTTC. This sequence encodes CASRRQNLENYGYTF.

J is TRBJ2-1 and V is TRBV19; D gene uncertain. V dropped 4 bases and J dropped 4 bases, with 5 bases sitting between them. The CDR3 has 12 residues. CDR1 is LNHDA and CDR2 is SQIVND in the germline V gene (reference sequence). The CDR3 here is CASSTTYNEQFF. DNA of the CDR3: TGTGCCAGTAGTACTACGTACAATGAGCAGTTCTTC.

This clone has just a few counts. The rearrangement links TRBV14 to TRBJ1-6; TRBD1 aligns across 7 bases. Germline values: CDR1 SGHDN, CDR2 FVKESK. The CDR3 consists of 15 residues. Trimming removed 4 bases from V and 8 bases from J; junction bases left unmatched: 8. CDR3 sequence (DNA): TGTGCCAGCAGCCTCCGACAGGGTAGGGATTCACCCCTCCACTTT. As protein: CASSLRQGRDSPLHF.

This chain joins TRBV3-1 (or the pseudogene TRBV3-2) and TRBJ2-2; tentative D call: TRBD2 (6 bases). This CDR3 contains 15 residues. The germline V gene encodes CDR1 LGHDT and CDR2 YNNKEL (reference sequence). V gave up 2 bases and J gave up 2 bases, with 9 bases separating them. Here the CDR3 DNA reads TGTGCCAGCAGCCAATTTAGCGGAAACACCGGGGAGCTGTTTTTT. Its translation: CASSQFSGNTGELFF.

The rearrangement joins TRBV5-1 to TRBJ2-1, with D tentatively TRBD2 (5 bases). The CDR3 loop spans 13 amino acids. CDR1 is SGHRS and CDR2 is YFSETQ in the germline V gene. V was clipped by 5 bases and J by 8 bases, with 14 bases between them. The CDR3 here is CASRLEGAHEQFF. CDR3 sequence (DNA): TGCGCCAGCAGACTCGAGGGTGCTCATGAGCAGTTCTTC. Together with reference TRBV5-1 and TRBJ2-1, the CDR3 gives the full variable domain: KAGVTQTPRYLIKTRGQQVTLSCSPISGHRSVSWYQQTPGQGLQFLFEYFSETQRNKGNFPGRFSGRQFSNSRSEMNVSTLELGDSALYLCASRLEGAHEQFFGPGTRLTVL.

The rearrangement uses TRBV19 and TRBJ2-1, with D uncertain. V lost 6 bases and J lost 1, with 10 bases in between. The CDR3 totals 14 residues. The germline V gene encodes CDR1 LNHDA and CDR2 SQIVND (reference sequence). The CDR3 bases are TGTGCCAGTAGGCCAGCGTTATCCTACAATGAGCAGTTCTTC. It translates to CASRPALSYNEQFF.

This clone was detected a few times. V gene TRBV6-6 combines with J gene TRBJ1-2; the D gene is possibly TRBD1 (5 bases). There are 14 residues in the CDR3. Germline V gene sequence: CDR1 MNHNY, CDR2 SVGAGI (reference sequence). Trimming shortened V by 7 bases and J by 0 bases, and 12 bases separated the two germline ends. This CDR3 reads CASIIGEANYGYTF. The CDR3 DNA reads TGTGCCAGCATTATAGGGGAAGCTAACTATGGCTACACCTTC.

The chain is built from TRBV30 and TRBJ2-2; the D gene could be TRBD1 or TRBD2 (5 bases each). Trimming stripped 1 base from V and 4 bases from J, with 16 bases between. This CDR3 region has 16 residues. Looked up from germline, CDR1 is GTSNPN and CDR2 is SVGIG (reference sequence). CDR3 bases: TGTGCCTGGAGTGACATCACGGGGCTAGGCACCGGGGAGCTGTTTTTT. Its protein product is CAWSDITGLGTGELFF.